This TCR beta chain was retrieved from a study of cytotoxic CD8 clonotypes in ibrutinib-treated CLL. Study overall: After a median of about six years, some 15 patients stayed remitted and some twelve progressed; responses had been partial in roughly 25 and complete in 2. Response sampling took place at median roughly twelve months of treatment, range 6 to 36. Study-wide results and limits: The study found public clonotypes uncommon, contracting or stable on treatment.

Details on this clone: Antigen specificity is unknown.

With cryopreserved PBMCs as the source, roughly 1.8 micrograms of genomic DNA went to TCR beta libraries. The CDR3 is made up of 12 amino acids. CDR1 is ENHRY and CDR2 is SYGVKD in the germline V gene. The ends were cut back, 6 bases at V and 5 bases at J, with 11 bases in the middle. Clones were sequenced by immunoSEQ multiplex PCR, and TCRdb holds only the in-frame ones, with some missing. The top ten hold around 15% of the sample, which has roughly 190,000 clones, approximately 68% seen once. The sequence was obtained from a human donor with chronic lymphocytic leukemia. The V and J genes are TRBV10-3 and TRBJ2-7; D could derive from TRBD1 or TRBD2 (5 bases each). This sample comprised PBMCs, obtained after 24 months of ibrutinib treatment. CDR3: CAISQGANEQYF. CDR3 nucleotide sequence: TGTGCCATCAGCCAGGGAGCCAACGAGCAGTACTTC.